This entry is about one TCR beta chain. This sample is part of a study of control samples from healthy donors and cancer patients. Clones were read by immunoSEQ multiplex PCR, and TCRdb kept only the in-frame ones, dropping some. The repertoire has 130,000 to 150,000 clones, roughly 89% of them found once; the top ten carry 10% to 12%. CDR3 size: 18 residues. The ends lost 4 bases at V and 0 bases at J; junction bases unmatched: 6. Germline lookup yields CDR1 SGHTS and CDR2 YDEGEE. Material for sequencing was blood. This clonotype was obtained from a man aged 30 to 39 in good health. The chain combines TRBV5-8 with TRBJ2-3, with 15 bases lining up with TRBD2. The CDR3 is CASSNPGLAGGSTDTQYF. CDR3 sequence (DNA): TGTGCCAGCAGCAACCCGGGACTAGCGGGGGGTAGCACAGATACGCAGTATTTT.